This entry describes one T cell receptor (beta chain). The entry originates in a study of blood T cell repertoires in COVID-19. Assay used: immunoSEQ multiplex PCR; TCRdb lists only in-frame clones, some missing. The sample has almost 70,000 clones; 79% are singletons. The CDR3 extends over 13 amino acids. Trimming at V came to 3 bases and at J to 8 bases, leaving 4 bases not matched to a gene. Germline V gives CDR1 SGHNT, CDR2 YYREEE (reference sequence). The sample consisted of peripheral blood. V usage is TRBV5-4 and J usage is TRBJ1-4; 7 nucleotides line up with TRBD1. The receptor was isolated from a human donor in a cohort sampled during active COVID-19. The CDR3 spells CASSYRGGEKLFF. DNA of the CDR3: TGTGCCAGCAGCTACAGGGGAGGCGAAAAACTGTTTTTT.